What follows is one TCR beta chain and its context. The data were taken from a study of T cells after yellow fever vaccination. Whole-study context: Those fractions that held only low numbers of cells were prepared using the SMART-Seq v4 Ultra Low Input RNA kit.

The CDR3 runs 11 residues. With 6 bases removed from V and 6 bases from J, the gap between germline ends came to 10 bases. Germline V gene sequence: CDR1 SGHDT, CDR2 YYEEEE. They built TCR cDNA with 5'RACE template switching, a step that put in a universal primer site and UMIs. TCRdb fed the 5' RACE reads into MiXCR, producing one record per CDR3 protein. Here the sample spans 200,000 to 300,000 distinct CDR3 sequences, 6.7% being singletons. The source was CD4+ T cells sorted from PBMCs, collected on the day of the yellow fever booster vaccination. The V call is TRBV5-6, the J call TRBJ2-7; D gene uncertain. The sequence was collected from a man aged 30-40 years who received the YFV17D yellow fever vaccine. The CDR3, as DNA: TGTGCCAGCATGGTCGCCGGCGAGCAGTACTTC. The encoded protein is CASMVAGEQYF.